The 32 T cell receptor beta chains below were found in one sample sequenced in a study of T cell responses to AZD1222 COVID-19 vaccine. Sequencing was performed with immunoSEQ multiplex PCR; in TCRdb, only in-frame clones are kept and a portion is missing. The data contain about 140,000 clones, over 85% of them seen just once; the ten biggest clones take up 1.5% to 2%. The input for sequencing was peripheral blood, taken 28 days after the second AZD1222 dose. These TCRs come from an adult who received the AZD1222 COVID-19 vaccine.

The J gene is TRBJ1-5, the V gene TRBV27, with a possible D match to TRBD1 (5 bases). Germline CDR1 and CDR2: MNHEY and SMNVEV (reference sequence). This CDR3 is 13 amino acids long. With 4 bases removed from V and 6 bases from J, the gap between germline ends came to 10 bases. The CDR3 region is CASSSREGQPQHF. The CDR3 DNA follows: TGTGCCAGCAGTTCCAGGGAAGGTCAGCCCCAGCATTTT.

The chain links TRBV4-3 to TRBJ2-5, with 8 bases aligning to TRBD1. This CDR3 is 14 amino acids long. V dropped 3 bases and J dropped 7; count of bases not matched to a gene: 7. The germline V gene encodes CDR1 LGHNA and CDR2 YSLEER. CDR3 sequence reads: CASSQEDRAGTQYF. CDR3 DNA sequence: TGCGCCAGCAGCCAGGAGGACAGGGCTGGGACCCAGTACTTC.

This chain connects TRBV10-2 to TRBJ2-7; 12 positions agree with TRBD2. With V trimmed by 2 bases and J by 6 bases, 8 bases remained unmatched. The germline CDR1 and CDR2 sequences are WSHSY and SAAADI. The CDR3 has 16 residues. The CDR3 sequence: CASSEPGTSGSVEQYF. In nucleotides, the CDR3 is TGCGCCAGCAGTGAGCCAGGGACTAGCGGGTCCGTCGAGCAGTACTTC.

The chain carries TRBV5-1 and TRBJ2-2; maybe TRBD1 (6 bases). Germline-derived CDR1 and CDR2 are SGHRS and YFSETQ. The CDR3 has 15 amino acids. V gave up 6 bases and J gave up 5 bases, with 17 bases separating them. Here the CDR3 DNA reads TGCGCCAGCACGGAAGGAACAGGGATAACCGGGGAGCTGTTTTTT. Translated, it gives CASTEGTGITGELFF.

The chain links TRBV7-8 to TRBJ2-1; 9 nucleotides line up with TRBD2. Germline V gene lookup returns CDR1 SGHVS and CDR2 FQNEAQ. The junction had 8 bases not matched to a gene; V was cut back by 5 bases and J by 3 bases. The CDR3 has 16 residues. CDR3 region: CASSLDLAGVYNEQFF. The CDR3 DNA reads TGTGCCAGCAGCCTAGATTTAGCGGGGGTCTACAATGAGCAGTTCTTC. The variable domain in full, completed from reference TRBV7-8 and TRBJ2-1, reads GAGVSQSPRYKVAKRGQDVALRCDPISGHVSLFWYQQALGQGPEFLTYFQNEAQLDKSGLPSDRFFAERPEGSVSTLKIQRTQQEDSAVYLCASSLDLAGVYNEQFFGPGTRLTVL.

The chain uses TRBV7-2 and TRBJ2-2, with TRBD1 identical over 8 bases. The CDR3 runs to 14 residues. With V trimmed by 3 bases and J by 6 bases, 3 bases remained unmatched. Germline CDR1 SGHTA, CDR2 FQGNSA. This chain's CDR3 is CASSLGQAPGELFF. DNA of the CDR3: TGTGCCAGCAGCTTGGGACAGGCTCCCGGGGAGCTGTTTTTT.

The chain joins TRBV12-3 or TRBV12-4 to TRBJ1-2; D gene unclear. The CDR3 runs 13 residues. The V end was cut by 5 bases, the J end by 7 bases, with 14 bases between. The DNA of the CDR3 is TGTGCCAGCAGTCCGACCCCTTCGGGTGGCTACACCTTC. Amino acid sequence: CASSPTPSGGYTF.

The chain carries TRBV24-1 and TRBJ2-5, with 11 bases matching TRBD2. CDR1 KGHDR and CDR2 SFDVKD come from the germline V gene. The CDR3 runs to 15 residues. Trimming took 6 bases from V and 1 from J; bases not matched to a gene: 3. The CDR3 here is CATSLLAGGQETQYF. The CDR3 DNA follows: TGTGCCACCAGTCTCCTAGCGGGAGGCCAAGAGACCCAGTACTTC.

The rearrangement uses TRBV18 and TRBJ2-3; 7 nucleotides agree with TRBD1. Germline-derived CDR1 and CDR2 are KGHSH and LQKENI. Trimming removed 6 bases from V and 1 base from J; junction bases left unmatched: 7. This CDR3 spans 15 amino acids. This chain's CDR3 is CASSFRDRGTDTQYF. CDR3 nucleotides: TGTGCCAGCTCTTTCCGGGACAGAGGCACAGATACGCAGTATTTT.

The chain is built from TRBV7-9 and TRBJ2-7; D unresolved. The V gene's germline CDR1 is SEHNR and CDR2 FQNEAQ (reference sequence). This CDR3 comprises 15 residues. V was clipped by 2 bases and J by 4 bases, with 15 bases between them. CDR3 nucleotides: TGTGCCAGCAGCTTACCCCTTGGGCAGACTTACGAGCAGTACTTC. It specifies CASSLPLGQTYEQYF.

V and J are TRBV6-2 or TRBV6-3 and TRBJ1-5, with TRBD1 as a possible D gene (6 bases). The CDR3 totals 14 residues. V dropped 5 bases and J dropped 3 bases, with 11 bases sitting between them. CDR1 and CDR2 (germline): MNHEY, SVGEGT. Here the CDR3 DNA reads TGTGCCAGCAGTCCGGGGGGCGTCAATCAGCCCCAGCATTTT. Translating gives CASSPGGVNQPQHF.

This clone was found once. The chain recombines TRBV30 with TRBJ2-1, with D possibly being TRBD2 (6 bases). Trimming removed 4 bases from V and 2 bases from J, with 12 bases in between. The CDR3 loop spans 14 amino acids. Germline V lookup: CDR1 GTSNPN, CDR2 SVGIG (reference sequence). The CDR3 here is CAWTRGHTYNEQFF. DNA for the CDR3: TGTGCCTGGACGCGGGGTCATACCTACAATGAGCAGTTCTTC.

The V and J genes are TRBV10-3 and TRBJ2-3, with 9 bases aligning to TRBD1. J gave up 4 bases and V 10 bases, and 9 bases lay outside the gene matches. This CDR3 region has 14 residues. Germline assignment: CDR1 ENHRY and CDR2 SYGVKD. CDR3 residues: CATGGTGSPDTQYF. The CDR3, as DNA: TGTGCCACCGGAGGGACAGGGTCCCCAGATACGCAGTATTTT.

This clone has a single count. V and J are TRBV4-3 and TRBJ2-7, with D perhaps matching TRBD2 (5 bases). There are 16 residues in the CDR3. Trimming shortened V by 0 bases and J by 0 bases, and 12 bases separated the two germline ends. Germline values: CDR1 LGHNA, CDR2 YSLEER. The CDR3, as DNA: TGCGCCAGCAGCCAAGAGAGGGTTCCCTACTCCTACGAGCAGTACTTC. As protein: CASSQERVPYSYEQYF.

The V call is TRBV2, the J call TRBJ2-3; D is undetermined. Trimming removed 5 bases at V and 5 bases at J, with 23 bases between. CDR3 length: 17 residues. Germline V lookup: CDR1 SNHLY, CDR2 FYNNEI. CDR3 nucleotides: TGTGCCAGCAGTCCCCCCGCCGACACTCGATCCGAAGATACGCAGTATTTT. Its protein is CASSPPADTRSEDTQYF.

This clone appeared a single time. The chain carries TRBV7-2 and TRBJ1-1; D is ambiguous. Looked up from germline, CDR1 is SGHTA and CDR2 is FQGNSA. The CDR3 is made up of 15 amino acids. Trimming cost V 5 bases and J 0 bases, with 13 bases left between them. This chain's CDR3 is CASSSLGSLNTEAFF. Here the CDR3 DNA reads TGTGCCAGCAGCAGCCTCGGCAGCTTGAACACTGAAGCTTTCTTT.

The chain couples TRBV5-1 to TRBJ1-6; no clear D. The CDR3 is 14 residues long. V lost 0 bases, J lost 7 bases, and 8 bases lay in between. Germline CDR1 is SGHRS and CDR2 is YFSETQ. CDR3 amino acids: CASSLAVGNSPLHF. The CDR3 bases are TGCGCCAGCAGCTTGGCAGTGGGGAATTCACCCCTCCACTTT. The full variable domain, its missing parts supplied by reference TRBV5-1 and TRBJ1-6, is KAGVTQTPRYLIKTRGQQVTLSCSPISGHRSVSWYQQTPGQGLQFLFEYFSETQRNKGNFPGRFSGRQFSNSRSEMNVSTLELGDSALYLCASSLAVGNSPLHFGNGTRLTVT.

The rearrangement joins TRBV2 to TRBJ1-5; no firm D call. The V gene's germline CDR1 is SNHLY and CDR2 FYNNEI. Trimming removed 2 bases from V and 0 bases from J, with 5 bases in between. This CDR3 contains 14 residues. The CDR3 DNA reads TGTGCCAGCAGTGAACAGACTAGCAATCAGCCCCAGCATTTT. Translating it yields CASSEQTSNQPQHF.

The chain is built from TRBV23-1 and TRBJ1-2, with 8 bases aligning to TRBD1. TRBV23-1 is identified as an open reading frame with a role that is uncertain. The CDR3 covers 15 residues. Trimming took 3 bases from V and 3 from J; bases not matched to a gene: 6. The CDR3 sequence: CASSHPSTGDYGYTF. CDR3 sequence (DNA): TGCGCCAGCAGTCACCCCTCGACAGGGGACTATGGCTACACCTTC.

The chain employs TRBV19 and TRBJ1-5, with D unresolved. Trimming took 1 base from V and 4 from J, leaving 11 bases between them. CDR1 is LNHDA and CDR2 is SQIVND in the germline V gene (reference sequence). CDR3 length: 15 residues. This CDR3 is CASSIGTRTNQPQHF. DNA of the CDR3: TGTGCCAGTAGTATAGGCACCAGGACTAATCAGCCCCAGCATTTT.

Written as DNA, the CDR3 is TGTGCCAGCAGTTTATGGGGAACGCAGTATTTT. Residues: CASSLWGTQYF. The rearrangement joins TRBV27 to TRBJ2-3; D is uncertain. Trimming took off 1 base at V and 9 bases at J, with 5 bases between the two ends. Germline loops: CDR1 MNHEY, CDR2 SMNVEV (reference sequence). The CDR3 covers 11 residues.

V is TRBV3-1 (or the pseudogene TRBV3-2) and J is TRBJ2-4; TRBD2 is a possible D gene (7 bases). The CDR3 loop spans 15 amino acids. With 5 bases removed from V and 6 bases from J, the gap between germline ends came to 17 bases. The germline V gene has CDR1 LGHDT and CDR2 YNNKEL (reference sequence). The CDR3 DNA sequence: TGTGCCAGCAGCTCCCGGGGGGCTAGCGGAAACATTCAGTACTTC. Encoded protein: CASSSRGASGNIQYF.

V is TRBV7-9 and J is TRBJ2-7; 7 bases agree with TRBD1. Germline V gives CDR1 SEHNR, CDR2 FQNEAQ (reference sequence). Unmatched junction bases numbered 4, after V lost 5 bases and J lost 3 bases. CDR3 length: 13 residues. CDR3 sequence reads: CASSPRTGYEQYF. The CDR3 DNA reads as TGTGCCAGCAGCCCCAGGACAGGCTACGAGCAGTACTTC.

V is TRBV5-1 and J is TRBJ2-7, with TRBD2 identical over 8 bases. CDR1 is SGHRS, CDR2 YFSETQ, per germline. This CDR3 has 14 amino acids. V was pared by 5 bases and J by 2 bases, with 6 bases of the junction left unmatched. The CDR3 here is CASSPGLGAYEQYF. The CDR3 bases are TGCGCCAGCAGTCCGGGACTAGGGGCCTACGAGCAGTACTTC.

CDR3 DNA: TGTGCCAGCAGTCGTCGGGGGGTTTCTTCCTACGAGCAGTACTTC. The encoded protein is CASSRRGVSSYEQYF. J is TRBJ2-7 and V is TRBV11-3, with 7 bases identical to TRBD2. V lost 6 bases, J lost 1 base, and 9 bases stayed unmatched. This CDR3 spans 15 amino acids. CDR1 is SGHNT, CDR2 YENEEA, per germline.

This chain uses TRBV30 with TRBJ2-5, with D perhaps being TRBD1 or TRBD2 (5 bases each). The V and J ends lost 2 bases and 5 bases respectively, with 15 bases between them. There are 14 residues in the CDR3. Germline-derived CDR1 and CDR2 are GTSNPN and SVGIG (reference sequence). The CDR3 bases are TGTGCCTGGAGTCCATCCCGGGGCTGGGAGACCCAGTACTTC. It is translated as CAWSPSRGWETQYF.

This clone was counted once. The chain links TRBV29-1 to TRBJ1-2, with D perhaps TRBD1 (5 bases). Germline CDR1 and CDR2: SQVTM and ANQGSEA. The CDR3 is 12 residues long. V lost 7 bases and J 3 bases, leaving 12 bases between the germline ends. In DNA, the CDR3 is TGCAGCGGGGGGGATTTCGACTATGGCTACACCTTC. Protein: CSGGDFDYGYTF.

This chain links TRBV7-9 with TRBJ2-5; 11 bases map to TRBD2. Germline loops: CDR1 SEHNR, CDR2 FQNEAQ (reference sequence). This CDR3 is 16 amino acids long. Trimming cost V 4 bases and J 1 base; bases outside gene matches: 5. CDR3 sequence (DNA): TGTGCCAGCAGCTGGGGGACTAGCGGAGGCCAAGAGACCCAGTACTTC. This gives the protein CASSWGTSGGQETQYF.

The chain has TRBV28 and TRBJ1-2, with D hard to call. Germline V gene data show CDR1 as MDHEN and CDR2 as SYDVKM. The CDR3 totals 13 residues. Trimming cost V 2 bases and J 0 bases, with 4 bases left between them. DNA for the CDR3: TGTGCCAGCAGTTTAATTCCTAACTATGGCTACACCTTC. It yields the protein CASSLIPNYGYTF.

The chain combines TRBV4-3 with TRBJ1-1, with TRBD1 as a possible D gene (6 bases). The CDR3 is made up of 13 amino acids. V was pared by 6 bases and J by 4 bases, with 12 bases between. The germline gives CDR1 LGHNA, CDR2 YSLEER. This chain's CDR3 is CASSPSRGTEAFF. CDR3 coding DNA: TGCGCCAGCAGTCCATCCAGGGGCACTGAAGCTTTCTTT.

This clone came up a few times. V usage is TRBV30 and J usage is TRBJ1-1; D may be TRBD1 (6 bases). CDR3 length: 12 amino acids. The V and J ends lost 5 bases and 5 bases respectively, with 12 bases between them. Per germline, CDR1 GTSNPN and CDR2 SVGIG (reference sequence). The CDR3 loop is CAWGGAGTEAFF. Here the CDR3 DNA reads TGTGCCTGGGGGGGCGCAGGAACTGAAGCTTTCTTT.

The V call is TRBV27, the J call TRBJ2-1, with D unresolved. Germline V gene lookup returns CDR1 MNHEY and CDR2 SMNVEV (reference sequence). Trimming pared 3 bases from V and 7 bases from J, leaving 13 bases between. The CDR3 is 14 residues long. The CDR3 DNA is TGTGCCAGCAGTTTGTCGCCTGGTACTAATGAGCAGTTCTTC. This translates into CASSLSPGTNEQFF.